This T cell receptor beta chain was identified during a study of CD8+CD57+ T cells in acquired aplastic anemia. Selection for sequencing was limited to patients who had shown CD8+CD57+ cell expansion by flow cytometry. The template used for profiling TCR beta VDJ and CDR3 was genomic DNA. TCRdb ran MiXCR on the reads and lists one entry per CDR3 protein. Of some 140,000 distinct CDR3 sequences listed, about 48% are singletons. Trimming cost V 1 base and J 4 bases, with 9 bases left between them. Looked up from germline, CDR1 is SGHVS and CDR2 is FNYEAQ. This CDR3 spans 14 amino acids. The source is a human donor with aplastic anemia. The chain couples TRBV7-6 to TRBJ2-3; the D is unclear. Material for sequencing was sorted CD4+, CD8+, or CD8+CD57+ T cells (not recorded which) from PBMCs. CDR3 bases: TGTGCCAGCAGCTTAGTGCCTGCCGCAGATACGCAGTATTTT. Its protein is CASSLVPAADTQYF. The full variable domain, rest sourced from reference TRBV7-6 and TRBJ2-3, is GAGVSQSPRYKVTKRGQDVALRCDPISGHVSLYWYRQALGQGPEFLTYFNYEAQQDKSGLPNDRFSAERPEGSISTLTIQRTEQRDSAMYRCASSLVPAADTQYFGPGTRLTVL.